This T cell receptor (beta chain) was observed in a study of ipilimumab plus nivolumab after autologous stem cell transplantation. Study-wide background: Myeloma cases were transplant-naive high-risk or relapsed within 3 years post first autologous transplant.

There are 13 residues in the CDR3. V lost 4 bases and J 10 bases, leaving 11 bases between the germline ends. Germline V gene lookup returns CDR1 LNHDA and CDR2 SQIVND (reference sequence). This clone was seen a handful of times. Sequencing was performed with immunoSEQ multiplex PCR; in TCRdb, only in-frame clones are kept and a portion is missing. Altogether around 3,200 clones are present, around 80% being singletons, with the ten largest covering 12%. Ipilimumab, 1 mg/kg, started 14 to 28 days after autologous transplant. Dosing: nivolumab 3 mg/kg IV, weeks 1, 4, 7, 10, then every two weeks to week 26.

Material: PBMCs, obtained in a trial of ipilimumab plus nivolumab as post-transplant consolidation. The origin of this receptor is a male donor with multiple myeloma. The rearrangement links TRBV19 to TRBJ1-6; a possible D gene is TRBD1 (6 bases). CDR3 sequence: CASSTQDRSPLHF. DNA of the CDR3: TGTGCCAGTAGTACCCAAGACAGGTCACCCCTCCACTTT.